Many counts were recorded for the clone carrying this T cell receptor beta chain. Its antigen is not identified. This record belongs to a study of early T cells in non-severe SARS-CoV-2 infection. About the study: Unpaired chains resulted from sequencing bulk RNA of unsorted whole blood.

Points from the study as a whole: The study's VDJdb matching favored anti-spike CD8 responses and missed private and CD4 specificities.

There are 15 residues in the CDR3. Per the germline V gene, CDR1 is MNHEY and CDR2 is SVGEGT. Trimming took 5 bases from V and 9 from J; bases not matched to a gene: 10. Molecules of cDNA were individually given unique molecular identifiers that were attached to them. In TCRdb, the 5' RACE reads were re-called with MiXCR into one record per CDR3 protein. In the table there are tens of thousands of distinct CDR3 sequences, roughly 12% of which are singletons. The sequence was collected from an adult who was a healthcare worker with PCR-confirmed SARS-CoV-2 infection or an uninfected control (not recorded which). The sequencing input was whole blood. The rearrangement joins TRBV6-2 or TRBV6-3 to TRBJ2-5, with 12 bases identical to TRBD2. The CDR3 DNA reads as TGTGCCAGCAGTGGACTAGCGGGGTCGACGTCGTCCCAGTACTTC. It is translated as CASSGLAGSTSSQYF.